These T cell receptor beta chains were read from a single sample in a study of blood T cells in healthy people across ages. TCRdb fed the 5' RACE reads into MiXCR, producing one record per CDR3 protein. The table shows about 400,000 distinct CDR3 sequences, with approximately 47% occurring only once. Sequencing used blood. The receptors originated from a man in his 60s in good health. Each CDR3 is given with its conserved first and last residue. The D gene is left open where the match is weak. Clone size is shown for a subset of rows, as once, few, many or a class of expanded clone.

D gene,J gene,clone size,V gene,CDR3 DNA,CDR3 protein
TRBD1,TRBJ2-1,-,TRBV20-1,TGCAGTGCTCCTGGGACAGCCTCCAGGAATGAGCAGTTCTTC,CSAPGTASRNEQFF
-,TRBJ1-5,-,TRBV29-1,TGCAGCGTAGGTCAGACTAGCAATCAGCCCCAGCATTTT,CSVGQTSNQPQHF
-,TRBJ2-7,once,TRBV12-3/TRBV12-4,TGTGCCTGCAGTTTATGGGGGAGGGGGGTCAGGACCTACGAGCAGTACTTC,CACSLWGRGVRTYEQYF
-,TRBJ2-5,few,TRBV29-1,TGCAGCGTAAAAGTCATGGGGGGCTCGGGGAATGAGCAGTACTTC,CSVKVMGGSGNEQYF
TRBD2,TRBJ2-5,-,TRBV20-1,TGCAGTGCTAGAGGACTAGCGGGGCTCCAAGAGACCCAGTACTTC,CSARGLAGLQETQYF
-,TRBJ2-5,-,TRBV7-2,TGTGTCAGCAGCTTGGCACCGGACTTACGGGGGGAGACCCAGTACTTC,CVSSLAPDLRGETQYF
-,TRBJ1-3,-,TRBV29-1,TGCAGCGTTGAAGACCGTCACGGGACCTCCACAAAGGGAAACACCATATATTTT,CSVEDRHGTSTKGNTIYF
-,TRBJ1-6,-,TRBV7-2,TGTGCCAGCAGCATGCACCGAGAGGGACCTAATTCACCCCTCCACTTT,CASSMHREGPNSPLHF
TRBD1,TRBJ2-5,-,TRBV27,TGTGCCAGCAGGGGCTGGGACAGGGAGGCGGAGACCCAGTACTTC,CASRGWDREAETQYF
-,TRBJ2-7,-,TRBV29-1,TGCAGCGTTGAATCAGACGAGCAGTACTTC,CSVESDEQYF
TRBD1,TRBJ2-1,-,TRBV6-2/TRBV6-3,TGTGCCAGCAGTGACTACAGGGGGCGGAGGTACAATGAGCAGTTCTTC,CASSDYRGRRYNEQFF
-,TRBJ1-2,-,TRBV9,TGTGCCAGCAGCATCCTCCAGACGGCTCCTAACTATGGCTACACCTTC,CASSILQTAPNYGYTF
-,TRBJ1-1,-,TRBV30,TGTGCCTGGAGTGTTGGGACGGCTAACACTGAAGCTTTCTTT,CAWSVGTANTEAFF
-,TRBJ2-4,few,TRBV2,TGTGCCAGCAGTGAAGCGGGCGCTATCAAAAACATTCAGTACTTC,CASSEAGAIKNIQYF
-,TRBJ2-1,-,TRBV18,TGTGCCAGCTCACCTCGGACCAGGGGGGATGAGCAGTTCTTC,CASSPRTRGDEQFF
TRBD1,TRBJ1-1,-,TRBV7-2,TGTGCCAGCAGCGCACGCGGGACAGTTACTGAAGCTTTCTTT,CASSARGTVTEAFF
-,TRBJ2-3,-,TRBV5-1,TGCGCCAGCAGCGGGAGGCGCCCCACAGATACGCAGTATTTT,CASSGRRPTDTQYF
-,TRBJ1-2,once,TRBV3-1,TGTGCCAGCAGCCAAGTTCAGGGTGGCTATGGCTACACCTTC,CASSQVQGGYGYTF
-,TRBJ2-1,-,TRBV20-1,TGCAGGGCTAGAGTAGGAAGTGAGCAGTTCTTC,CRARVGSEQFF
-,TRBJ2-5,-,TRBV29-1,TGCAGCGTTGAGGGGGGACAAGAGACCCAGTACTTC,CSVEGGQETQYF
TRBD1,TRBJ2-6,-,TRBV20-1,TGCAGTGCTACCCCGGGACAGGGGATCTCTGGGGCCAACGTCCTGACTTTC,CSATPGQGISGANVLTF
TRBD1,TRBJ2-7,many,TRBV29-1,TGCAGCGTGGGACAGGGAGGGGGATCCTACGAGCAGTACTTC,CSVGQGGGSYEQYF
-,TRBJ2-7,-,TRBV7-2,TGTGCCAGCAGCCCCATGGGGGGGGCGGCAGAGCAGTACTTC,CASSPMGGAAEQYF
-,TRBJ2-3,-,TRBV20-1,TGCAGTGCGGAGGCGTCAGGGAGAGATACGCAGTATTTT,CSAEASGRDTQYF
-,TRBJ1-2,few,TRBV6-2/TRBV6-3,TGTGCCAGCAGTTCCCATGAGAAGGGTGGCTACACCTTC,CASSSHEKGGYTF
-,TRBJ2-1,-,TRBV3-1,TGTGCCAGCAGCCAAGAGAGGGGACCTCAGAGCTCCTACAATGAGCAGTTCTTC,CASSQERGPQSSYNEQFF
TRBD2,TRBJ2-7,-,TRBV27,TGTGCCAGCAGGGAGCGAGGACTAGCGGGGGGTGGAGGTCCCTACGAGCAGTACTTC,CASRERGLAGGGGPYEQYF
TRBD1,TRBJ2-5,-,TRBV11-2,TGTGCCAGCAGCTCAGCGGACAGGGGGCACGAGACCCAGTACTTC,CASSSADRGHETQYF
-,TRBJ2-7,-,TRBV20-1,TGCAGTGCTAGGAGTGCTAGATTTCTCGAGCAGTACTTC,CSARSARFLEQYF
TRBD1,TRBJ2-7,-,TRBV28,TGTGCCAGCAGTTCGTTGGGACAGGGAGGATACGAGCAGTACTTC,CASSSLGQGGYEQYF
TRBD1,TRBJ2-5,-,TRBV6-6,TGTGCCAGCAGTTACTCAGGGGGACAGGGGAGTCGGGAGCAGTACTTC,CASSYSGGQGSREQYF
TRBD2,TRBJ2-3,few,TRBV7-2,TGTGCCAGCCGTCAAGGGGGCGGGAGGGCCCGAGATACGCAGTATTTT,CASRQGGGRARDTQYF
TRBD2,TRBJ2-7,-,TRBV20-1,TGCAGTGCTACCCGGGCGGGAGCGGACGAGCAGTACTTC,CSATRAGADEQYF
-,TRBJ2-3,-,TRBV7-2,TGTGCCAGCACCCAGGACAGTTCGGGGACAGATACGCAGTATTTT,CASTQDSSGTDTQYF
-,TRBJ1-5,-,TRBV7-6,TGTGCCAGCAGCTTAGCCGAAAATCAGCCCCAGCATTTT,CASSLAENQPQHF
TRBD2,TRBJ2-5,few,TRBV5-1,TGCGCCAGCAGCTTGGATATTGGGGGACTATTGCAGTACTTC,CASSLDIGGLLQYF
TRBD2,TRBJ2-7,-,TRBV7-2,TGTGCCAGCAGCTTAGAGCGGGAGGGCCGGAAGTACTTC,CASSLEREGRKYF
-,TRBJ2-7,-,TRBV18,TGTGCCAGCTCACCTCGCGAGGGCTCCTACGAGCAGTACTTC,CASSPREGSYEQYF
TRBD2,TRBJ2-4,-,TRBV6-2/TRBV6-3,TGTGCCTGCAGTTACTCGTCTAGCGGGAGCGCCATTCAGTACTTC,CACSYSSSGSAIQYF
TRBD2,TRBJ2-1,-,TRBV9,TGTGCCAGCAGCGTAGGGGCGGGAGTACGAGGTGAGCAGTTCTTC,CASSVGAGVRGEQFF
-,TRBJ2-5,-,TRBV11-1,TGTGCCTGCAGTCGGACTGACAATGAGCAGTACTTC,CACSRTDNEQYF
-,TRBJ1-2,-,TRBV6-4,TGTGCCAGCAGTGAGTCCAGGGGAATTAACTATGGCTACACCTTC,CASSESRGINYGYTF
TRBD1,TRBJ1-2,few,TRBV5-4,TGTGCCAGCAGCAGAATGACAGGGACTGGCTACACCTTC,CASSRMTGTGYTF
-,TRBJ2-1,many,TRBV29-1,TGCAGCGTTGTATTTAGAGATGAGCAGTTCTTC,CSVVFRDEQFF
-,TRBJ2-7,few,TRBV27,TGTGCCAGCAGTCCGAATCTGGTCTACGAGCAGTACTTC,CASSPNLVYEQYF
TRBD1,TRBJ2-7,few,TRBV4-3,TGCGCCAGCAGCCAAGATTGGCAGGGGGCGTACTACGAGCAGTACTTC,CASSQDWQGAYYEQYF
-,TRBJ1-1,-,TRBV10-3,TGTGCCATCAGGGACAGTAACACTGAAGCTTTCTTT,CAIRDSNTEAFF
-,TRBJ1-2,many,TRBV27,TGTGCCAGCAGTTTATGTGGCTACACCTTC,CASSLCGYTF
-,TRBJ2-5,-,TRBV2,TGTGCCAGCAGTGGGGAGGGACAGGAAGGGGAGACCCAGTACTTC,CASSGEGQEGETQYF
-,TRBJ2-5,-,TRBV27,TGTGCCAGCAGCGAAATTACTTCTCAAGAGACCCAGTACTTC,CASSEITSQETQYF
TRBD2,TRBJ2-5,-,TRBV11-2,TGTGCCAGCAGCTTATTTCCCGTGGGAGGGGAGACCCAGTACTTC,CASSLFPVGGETQYF
-,TRBJ2-7,few,TRBV11-2,TGTGCCAGCAGCTACCCGGCAGGACAAAAGAGCGAGCAGTACTTC,CASSYPAGQKSEQYF
TRBD2,TRBJ2-1,few,TRBV6-6,TGTGCCAGCAGCGACTCTAGCGGGGCTTTCTACAATGAGCAGTTCTTC,CASSDSSGAFYNEQFF
TRBD2,TRBJ2-5,-,TRBV18,TGTGCCAGCTCACCACGCCGCAGGGAGGGAGAGACCCAGTACTTC,CASSPRRREGETQYF
TRBD2,TRBJ2-2,few,TRBV4-2,TGTGCCAGCGCGCTAGCGGGAAGCACCGGGGAGCTGTTTTTT,CASALAGSTGELFF
TRBD1,TRBJ1-2,-,TRBV15,TGTGCCACCACGAATACAGGGGGCTATGGCTACACCTTC,CATTNTGGYGYTF
TRBD1,TRBJ2-7,-,TRBV29-1,TGCAGCGTCTCGCAGGGGGCCCACGAGCAGTACTTC,CSVSQGAHEQYF
TRBD1,TRBJ2-5,-,TRBV6-5,TGTGCCAGCAGGATAGGGGGCCTGGGGCAAGAGACCCAGTACTTC,CASRIGGLGQETQYF
-,TRBJ2-1,-,TRBV14,TGTGCCAGCAGCCAACTTCACGGGCTAGTCATGCCGGGAGAGCAGTTCTTC,CASSQLHGLVMPGEQFF
TRBD2,TRBJ2-7,once,TRBV15,TGTGCCACCAGCAGGACTAGCGGGAGCCTCTACGAGCAGTACTTC,CATSRTSGSLYEQYF